This T cell receptor beta chain is from a study of blood T cell repertoires in COVID-19. Study information: COVID-19 samples from acute and convalescent phases originated in the United States, Italy and Spain. Sample material is recorded as cDNA or gDNA derived from T cells, B-cell-depleted T cells, or PBMCs.

Germline V gives CDR1 SGHRS, CDR2 YFSETQ. The length of the CDR3 is 16 residues. V was pared by 4 bases and J by 2 bases, with 19 bases between. The repertoire was sequenced with immunoSEQ multiplex PCR; TCRdb's copy has only in-frame clones and lacks some. The sample shows around 100,000 clones, 80% to 90% of them seen only once. The receptor was derived from a human donor in a cohort sampled during active COVID-19. Specimen: peripheral blood. The J gene is TRBJ2-7, the V gene TRBV5-1; D is possibly TRBD1 (6 bases). The CDR3 sequence is CASSPRYDRPAYEQYF. The CDR3 DNA reads TGCGCCAGCAGCCCAAGATACGACAGGCCCGCCTACGAGCAGTACTTC.